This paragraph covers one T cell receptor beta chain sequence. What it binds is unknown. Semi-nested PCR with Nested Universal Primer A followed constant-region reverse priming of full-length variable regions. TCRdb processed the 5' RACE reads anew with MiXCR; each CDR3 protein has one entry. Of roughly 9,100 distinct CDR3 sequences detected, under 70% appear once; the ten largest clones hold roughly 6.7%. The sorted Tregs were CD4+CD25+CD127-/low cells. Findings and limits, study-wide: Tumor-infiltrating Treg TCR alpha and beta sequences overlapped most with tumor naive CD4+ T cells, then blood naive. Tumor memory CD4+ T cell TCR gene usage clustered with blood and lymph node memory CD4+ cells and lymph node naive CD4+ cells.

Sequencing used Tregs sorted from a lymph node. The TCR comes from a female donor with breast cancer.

Here the CDR3 DNA reads TGTGCCAGCGGATTGGACCGACGCACAGATACGCAGTATTTT. Its translation: CASGLDRRTDTQYF. This chain uses TRBV7-8 with TRBJ2-3, with no clear D. The V and J ends lost 8 bases and 1 base respectively, with 13 bases between them. The CDR3 runs to 14 residues. Looked up from germline, CDR1 is SGHVS and CDR2 is FQNEAQ.